This T cell receptor beta chain was identified in a study of shared clonotypes between healthy human individuals. CDR3 size: 15 residues. From germline, CDR1 is SGHTA and CDR2 FQGNSA. Original processing methods: Filtering of immunoSEQ junctional sequences could not match full-length read filtering. Measured with immunoSEQ multiplex PCR; TCRdb has only the in-frame clones, and not every one. V, J and clone size derive from that table, while D and trimming were established from the DNA sequence. Of about 480,000 clones in the sample, approximately 79% were seen once. The V gene is TRBV7-2, the J gene TRBJ2-5; TRBD2 matches at 10 bases. The DNA end favors TRBJ2-7, so the J call may be wrong. The source material was PBMCs. This receptor was identified in a woman aged 40 to 50 in good health. Some clones in this sample may be carry-over from other donors' samples. In DNA form, the CDR3 reads TGTGCCAGCAGCATGGGACTAGCGATTAACTACGAGCAGTACTTC. This sequence encodes CASSMGLAINYEQYF.